This entry is about one T cell receptor beta chain. Its antigen is unknown. Treatment meaning: over 15 received Ad26.COV2.S at low or high dose, single or two shots; about 5 received placebo; per-sample allocation not given. Sampling was performed 63 days after the first vaccine or placebo injection. Immunization relied on an Ad26 vector, which expressed Wuhan-strain SARS-CoV-2 spike. Germline V gene lookup returns CDR1 SGDLS and CDR2 YYNGEE. The CDR3 covers 18 residues. Trimming at V came to 3 bases and at J to 5 bases, leaving 15 bases not matched to a gene. This sample stems from a study of Ad26.COV2.S vaccination and SARS-CoV-2 variants. Libraries were prepared by immunoSEQ multiplex PCR; TCRdb keeps only in-frame clonotypes and omits some of them. Of some 290,000 clones listed, 70% to 90% are singletons. Study-wide points: Vaccine and placebo groups showed comparable non-spike TCR breadth. Using TCR breadth and depth analyses may have led to underestimated total T cell responses. Vaccine recipients surpassed placebo recipients in spike-specific TCR breadth.

The sample in question was peripheral blood, obtained in a trial of Ad26.COV2.S vaccine versus placebo. The clonotype comes from a person between 18 and 60 years old who received the Ad26.COV2.S COVID-19 vaccine or a placebo. J is TRBJ2-3 and V is TRBV9; 10 bases are shared with TRBD2. The CDR3 sequence: CASSDVAGGLPTLDTQYF. The DNA of the CDR3 is TGTGCCAGCAGCGACGTAGCGGGGGGCCTACCCACGCTAGATACGCAGTATTTT.